Following are 32 T cell receptor beta chains from one sample sequenced in a study of regulatory T cells in long-lasting Graves disease (dated by TCRdb to about 2021). Sample time point, as interpreted from the label and publication: newly diagnosed GD, antithyroid drugs for less than 3 months. RNA was extracted from PBMCs in TRIzol for both TCR sequencing and RNA sequencing. Libraries were built with multiplex PCR. The sequencing machine was an Illumina HiSeq 4000. CDR3 regions were amplified by Arm-PCR with iRepertoire HTBI primers to construct TCR beta libraries. The public reads were reanalyzed by TCRdb: fastp trimming at Q25, MiXCR alignment, in-frame beta chains only. For every CDR3 protein sequence, its rows merge into one entry that carries the most common genes and DNA. This sample holds about 400,000 distinct CDR3 sequences; around 15% were observed only once. The ten largest clones capture about 20% of the sample.

Sequencing used peripheral blood mononuclear cells (PBMCs), obtained at new diagnosis, from a patient treated with antithyroid drugs. Every receptor here comes from a female donor with Graves disease.

This clonotype occurred a few times. J is TRBJ2-2 and V is TRBV28; D ambiguous. The V end lost 5 bases, the J end lost 4 bases, and 8 bases lay between the germline ends. Germline V gene data show CDR1 as MDHEN and CDR2 as SYDVKM. The CDR3 totals 13 residues. In DNA form, the CDR3 reads TGTGCCAGCAGTCCACATACCACCGGGGAGCTGTTTTTT. It specifies CASSPHTTGELFF. Full variable domain (missing parts from reference TRBV28 and TRBJ2-2): DVKVTQSSRYLVKRTGEKVFLECVQDMDHENMFWYRQDPGLGLRLIYFSYDVKMKEKGDIPEGYSVSREKKERFSLILESASTNQTSMYLCASSPHTTGELFFGEGSRLTVL.

This clonotype was recorded many times. The gene calls are TRBV27 and TRBJ1-2; no clear D gene. With 8 bases removed from V and 8 bases from J, the gap between germline ends came to 12 bases. This CDR3 is built from 11 residues. Germline loops: CDR1 MNHEY, CDR2 SMNVEV (reference sequence). CDR3 protein: CASGEGGGYTF. In DNA, the CDR3 is TGTGCCAGCGGTGAGGGAGGAGGCTACACCTTC.

This clonotype was seen ten or more times. The chain uses TRBV7-2 and TRBJ2-2, with 7 bases aligning to TRBD2. The CDR3 is 16 amino acids. The V and J ends lost 0 bases and 4 bases, in that order; junction bases with no gene match: 5. The germline V gene has CDR1 SGHTA and CDR2 FQGNSA. The DNA for the CDR3 is TGTGCCAGCAGCTTAGCGGGAGGGCGTCCCACCGGGGAGCTGTTTTTT. Residues: CASSLAGGRPTGELFF.

This clonotype was counted ten times or more. This chain uses TRBV7-6 with TRBJ2-1; the match to TRBD2 covers 15 bases. The CDR3 contains 15 residues. V lost 5 bases and J lost 12; bases outside the gene matches: 8. Germline V CDR1 and CDR2: SGHVS, FNYEAQ. CDR3 residues: CASSPRTSGGALQFF. The DNA for the CDR3 is TGTGCCAGCAGCCCCCGGACTAGCGGGGGGGCTTTGCAGTTCTTC.

J is TRBJ1-2 and V is TRBV11-2; D gene ambiguous. Germline lookup yields CDR1 SGHAT and CDR2 FQNNGV. The CDR3 covers 15 residues. V lost 5 bases, J lost 0 bases, and 13 bases lay in between. The chain's CDR3 is CASSPRGEPNYGYTF. The CDR3 bases are TGTGCCAGCAGCCCAAGAGGTGAACCTAACTATGGCTACACCTTC.

Ten or more counts support this clonotype. This rearrangement joins TRBV5-1 to TRBJ2-3, with TRBD2 matching over 8 bases. The CDR3 length is 17 residues. V dropped 6 bases and J dropped 2; count of bases not matched to a gene: 14. The germline V gene has CDR1 SGHRS and CDR2 YFSETQ. This chain's CDR3 is CASTLQGGGHYTDTQYF. CDR3 coding DNA: TGCGCCAGCACCCTCCAGGGCGGGGGGCACTACACAGATACGCAGTATTTT.

The table lists this clonotype with many counts. The chain has TRBV2 and TRBJ1-3, with D perhaps TRBD1 (5 bases). The V gene lost 7 bases and the J gene lost 6 bases, with 19 bases spanning the gap. The CDR3 sequence is 15 residues long. Germline-derived CDR1 and CDR2 are SNHLY and FYNNEI. CDR3 amino acids: CASTQYSGGLNTIYF. In DNA, the CDR3 is TGTGCCAGCACCCAATACTCGGGGGGTCTAAACACCATATATTTT.

V and J are TRBV12-3 or TRBV12-4 and TRBJ1-3, with TRBD1 matching 8 bases. V gave up 5 bases and J gave up 4 bases; unmatched junction bases: 10. CDR3 length: 16 residues. The chain's CDR3 is CASSGGTGLQGNTIYF. The CDR3 DNA reads as TGTGCCAGCAGTGGAGGGACAGGCCTTCAAGGAAACACCATATATTTT.

This clonotype was counted at least ten times. The rearrangement links TRBV9 to TRBJ2-1; 8 bases match TRBD2. Germline V gene sequence: CDR1 SGDLS, CDR2 YYNGEE. J was trimmed by 9 bases and V by 6 bases; bases with no gene match: 8. The CDR3 extends over 13 amino acids. CDR3 in amino acids: CASMGSGSTEQFF. The CDR3, as DNA: TGTGCCAGCATGGGAAGCGGGAGCACTGAGCAGTTCTTC.

The sample holds many counts of this clonotype. V is TRBV29-1 and J is TRBJ2-5; possible D gene TRBD1, 8 bases. CDR1 and CDR2 (germline): SQVTM, ANQGSEA. Trimming removed 0 bases from V and 5 bases from J, with 13 bases in between. This CDR3 is built from 14 residues. The CDR3 sequence is CSVEDDRGGETQYF. CDR3 DNA: TGCAGCGTTGAAGATGACAGGGGAGGGGAGACCCAGTACTTC.

With respect to this clonotype: A read error is possible here, since a much larger clone lies one base away. V and J are TRBV3-1 and TRBJ2-7; tentatively, D is TRBD2 (6 bases). This CDR3 spans 15 amino acids. The ends were cut back, 0 bases at V and 2 bases at J, with 11 bases in the middle. From germline, CDR1 is LGHDT and CDR2 YNNKEL (reference sequence). The CDR3 sequence: CASSQEPCGAYEQYF. For the CDR3, the DNA is TGTGCCAGCAGCCAAGAACCTTGCGGGGCCTACGAGCAGTACTTC.

This clonotype was counted a few times. V usage is TRBV29-1 and J usage is TRBJ1-2; no clear D gene. V was trimmed by 5 bases and J by 1 base, leaving 11 bases between them. CDR3 length: 13 residues. Germline CDR1 is SQVTM and CDR2 is ANQGSEA. CDR3 sequence reads: CSVTPGDNYGYTF. CDR3 DNA sequence: TGCAGCGTTACCCCCGGGGATAACTATGGCTACACCTTC.

This clonotype was seen ten or more times. The gene calls are TRBV5-1 and TRBJ2-2, with 7 bases lining up with TRBD1. CDR3 length: 15 amino acids. Losses at the gene ends were 3 bases for V and 7 bases for J; bases not matched to a gene: 9. CDR1 and CDR2 (germline): SGHRS, YFSETQ. The CDR3 is CASSWGRGSVGELFF. CDR3 DNA sequence: TGCGCCAGCAGCTGGGGCAGGGGGTCCGTCGGGGAGCTGTTTTTT.

This clonotype was seen ten or more times. The chain combines TRBV7-8 with TRBJ2-3; D is ambiguous. The ends were cut back, 3 bases at V and 3 bases at J, with 13 bases in the middle. Germline CDR1 reads SGHVS; CDR2 reads FQNEAQ. The CDR3 has 15 amino acids. The CDR3 DNA follows: TGTGCCAGCAGCTTCGGACGGCTCTTGACAGATACGCAGTATTTT. This gives the protein CASSFGRLLTDTQYF. The variable domain in full, with the rest retrieved from reference TRBV7-8 and TRBJ2-3, is GAGVSQSPRYKVAKRGQDVALRCDPISGHVSLFWYQQALGQGPEFLTYFQNEAQLDKSGLPSDRFFAERPEGSVSTLKIQRTQQEDSAVYLCASSFGRLLTDTQYFGPGTRLTVL.

This clonotype occurred once. The rearrangement links TRBV7-3 to TRBJ1-5; 10 positions agree with TRBD1. CDR1 and CDR2 (germline): SGHTA, FQGTGA. With 6 bases clipped from V and 2 bases from J, the junction kept 7 bases outside the gene matches. This CDR3 region has 16 residues. CDR3 nucleotide sequence: TGTGCCAGCAGTGAGGACAGGGGGGGACGCAATCAGCCCCAGCATTTT. Protein: CASSEDRGGRNQPQHF.

This clonotype was seen ten or more times. The gene calls are TRBV7-8 and TRBJ2-1; TRBD2 aligns across 11 bases. The junction had 5 bases not matched to a gene; V was cut back by 4 bases and J by 6 bases. CDR3 size: 15 residues. CDR1 and CDR2 (germline): SGHVS, FQNEAQ. The CDR3 is CASSSSGLAGNEQFF. CDR3 bases: TGTGCCAGCAGCTCCTCCGGACTAGCGGGCAATGAGCAGTTCTTC.

A few counts support this clonotype. The chain combines TRBV30 with TRBJ2-5; no reliable D call. The CDR3 is 14 amino acids. V shed 2 bases and J shed 5 bases, with 15 bases lying between them. Per germline, CDR1 GTSNPN and CDR2 SVGIG (reference sequence). The CDR3 loop reads CAWSPKGPGETQYF. DNA of the CDR3: TGTGCCTGGAGTCCTAAAGGCCCCGGGGAGACCCAGTACTTC.

This clonotype was recorded at least ten times. The rearrangement joins TRBV13 to TRBJ2-7, with D perhaps matching TRBD1 or TRBD2 (7 bases each). The CDR3 is 16 residues long. V was trimmed by 5 bases and J by 3 bases, leaving 20 bases between them. Germline lookup yields CDR1 PRHDT and CDR2 FYEKMQ (reference sequence). This CDR3 is CASSRREGAWSYEQYF. The DNA for the CDR3 is TGTGCCAGCAGCCGAAGGGAGGGGGCCTGGAGCTACGAGCAGTACTTC.

At least ten counts were recorded for this clonotype. V usage is TRBV2 and J usage is TRBJ2-1; TRBD2 agrees at 8 bases. The CDR3 is 13 residues long. Germline values: CDR1 SNHLY, CDR2 FYNNEI. Trimming removed 8 bases from V and 3 bases from J; junction bases left unmatched: 3. CDR3 DNA sequence: TGTGCCAGCGAGCGGGAGCTCTACAATGAGCAGTTCTTC. The encoded protein is CASERELYNEQFF.

The V and J genes are TRBV20-1 and TRBJ2-5; D unclear. There are 13 residues in the CDR3. The V gene lost 2 bases and the J gene lost 0 bases, with 7 bases spanning the gap. The germline V gene encodes CDR1 DFQATT and CDR2 SNEGSKA (reference sequence). CDR3 in amino acids: CSARWKYQETQYF. CDR3 sequence (DNA): TGCAGTGCTAGATGGAAGTACCAAGAGACCCAGTACTTC.

The sample holds many counts of this clonotype. The chain uses TRBV3-1 and TRBJ2-3, with TRBD2 identical over 9 bases. The CDR3 is 14 residues long. The germline gives CDR1 LGHDT, CDR2 YNNKEL (reference sequence). Trimming at V came to 1 base and at J to 9 bases, leaving 5 bases not matched to a gene. CDR3 bases: TGTGCCAGCAGCCAAGGCGGGGGGGCCTACACGCAGTATTTT. It codes for CASSQGGGAYTQYF.

Ten or more counts support this clonotype. This sequence joins TRBV28 and TRBJ2-3, with D perhaps given as TRBD1 or TRBD2 (5 bases each). This CDR3 has 16 residues. CDR1 is MDHEN and CDR2 is SYDVKM in the germline V gene. Trimming removed 6 bases from V and 0 bases from J, with 16 bases in between. This CDR3 reads CASSLPGGPSTDTQYF. In DNA form, the CDR3 reads TGTGCCAGCAGCCTTCCTGGGGGACCTAGCACAGATACGCAGTATTTT.

At least ten counts were recorded for this clonotype. The chain has TRBV5-6 and TRBJ2-7; D is possibly TRBD2 (5 bases). V lost 0 bases and J lost 0, with 10 bases in between. The germline gives CDR1 SGHDT, CDR2 YYEEEE. The CDR3 has 15 residues. CDR3 in amino acids: CASSLGGPSSYEQYF. The DNA for the CDR3 is TGTGCCAGCAGCTTGGGAGGGCCGTCCTCCTACGAGCAGTACTTC.

In this sample, this clonotype turned up many times. CDR3 amino acids: CASSTRDSYGYTF. CDR3 bases: TGTGCCAGTAGTACCCGGGACAGCTATGGCTACACCTTC. V and J are TRBV19 and TRBJ1-2; 7 positions agree with TRBD1. Unmatched junction bases numbered 3, after V lost 4 bases and J lost 4 bases. Per germline, CDR1 LNHDA and CDR2 SQIVND (reference sequence). This CDR3 has 13 residues.

This clonotype was found many times. The chain combines TRBV27 with TRBJ2-1; maybe TRBD2 (5 bases). The CDR3 runs 17 residues. The V gene lost 1 base and the J gene lost 6 bases, with 19 bases spanning the gap. Germline CDR1 is MNHEY and CDR2 is SMNVEV (reference sequence). CDR3 region: CASSLFYVSKEANEQFF. The DNA of the CDR3 is TGTGCCAGCAGTTTATTTTACGTTTCGAAGGAGGCCAATGAGCAGTTCTTC.

Only a few counts were recorded for this clonotype. The chain links TRBV7-9 to TRBJ1-4; D gene uncertain. Trimming removed 5 bases at V and 3 bases at J, with 13 bases between. CDR1 is SEHNR and CDR2 is FQNEAQ in the germline V gene (reference sequence). The CDR3 has 15 residues. The CDR3 DNA reads TGTGCCAGCAGCCCCCGAGGGTTGGCTAATGAAAAACTGTTTTTT. Translating it yields CASSPRGLANEKLFF.

This clonotype was recorded many times. The J gene is TRBJ2-3, the V gene TRBV12-3 or TRBV12-4, with a possible D match to TRBD2 (5 bases). Trimming removed 1 base from V and 2 bases from J, with 7 bases in between. The CDR3 contains 14 residues. The CDR3 DNA sequence: TGTGCCAGCAGTTTAGACGACTACACAGATACGCAGTATTTT. Translation gives CASSLDDYTDTQYF.

This clonotype has ten or more counts. This chain joins TRBV28 and TRBJ2-5, with a possible D match to TRBD1 (6 bases). The CDR3 consists of 13 residues. Between the trimmed V and J ends, which lost 5 bases and 5 bases, there was a span of 12 bases. Germline V gene data show CDR1 as MDHEN and CDR2 as SYDVKM. The DNA for the CDR3 is TGTGCCAGCAGTCGATACGACAGGGAGACCCAGTACTTC. Residues: CASSRYDRETQYF.

This clonotype was picked up a small number of times. CDR3 sequence: CAIKGVAGEGEFF. The CDR3 nucleotides read TGTGCCATCAAAGGAGTAGCGGGGGAAGGGGAGTTCTTC. The chain combines TRBV10-3 with TRBJ2-1; 9 bases line up with TRBD2. After removal of 7 bases from V and 14 bases from J, the junction contained 12 bases not matched to a gene. Germline V CDR1 and CDR2: ENHRY, SYGVKD. This CDR3 comprises 13 residues.

This clonotype has at least ten counts. V is TRBV27 and J is TRBJ1-1; D is uncertain. Trimming took off 2 bases at V and 0 bases at J, with 10 bases between the two ends. Germline CDR1 MNHEY, CDR2 SMNVEV (reference sequence). The CDR3 runs to 15 residues. This CDR3 is CASSLNPLLNTEAFF. The CDR3 DNA follows: TGTGCCAGCAGTTTAAACCCCCTTTTGAACACTGAAGCTTTCTTT.

Remarks on this clonotype: An end of the junction differs from the germline gene, which may be a read error. This chain's CDR3 is CASGLARGVGNTEAFF. CDR3 coding DNA: TGTGCCAGCGGCTTGGCCAGGGGAGTAGGGAACACTGAAGCTTTCTTT. This chain links TRBV5-8 with TRBJ1-1; the D gene is possibly TRBD1 (6 bases). In germline, CDR1 is SGHTS, CDR2 YDEGEE. The CDR3 runs to 16 residues. Using reference TRBV5-8 and TRBJ1-1 for the parts outside the CDR3, the full variable domain is EAGVTQSPTHLIKTRGQQATLRCSPISGHTSVYWYQQALGLGLQFLLWYDEGEERNRGNFPPRFSGRQFPNYSSELNVNALELEDSALYLCASGLARGVGNTEAFFGQGTRLTVV.

This clonotype was counted a few times. The chain links TRBV7-3 to TRBJ1-1; no clear D gene. Trimming shortened V by 4 bases and J by 0 bases, and 12 bases separated the two germline ends. The CDR3 is 15 residues long. Germline CDR1 reads SGHTA; CDR2 reads FQGTGA. DNA for the CDR3: TGTGCCAGCAGCTCCTGGACCTCACTGAACACTGAAGCTTTCTTT. This codes for CASSSWTSLNTEAFF.